This T cell receptor (beta chain) was obtained from a study of beta chain features in type 1 diabetes. General observations from the study: Moderate but significant shortening of TCRB CDR3s was recorded in all four CD4+ subsets from Type 1 diabetes patients.

This clone was detected only a few times. Its antigen is currently unknown. Germline loops: CDR1 MNHNS, CDR2 SASEGT. CDR3 length: 14 residues. V was shortened by 3 bases and J by 1 base, with 7 bases between the two germline ends. Expressed TCRB transcripts got sequenced, as all isolated RNA was reverse transcribed. Clones were read by immunoSEQ multiplex PCR, and TCRdb kept only the in-frame ones, dropping some. The repertoire has under 850,000 clones, around 15% of them found once; the top ten carry approximately 0.021%. This TCR was recovered from a man younger than 35 with type 1 diabetes. The V and J genes are TRBV6-1 and TRBJ1-5, with D perhaps TRBD1 (5 bases). The source material was naive CD4+ T cells from blood. The CDR3 sequence is CASSDRGSNQPQHF. CDR3 sequence (DNA): TGTGCCAGCAGTGACCGGGGGAGCAATCAGCCCCAGCATTTT.